This T cell receptor (beta chain) was captured in a study of T cells after yellow fever vaccination. Overall study: Fractions of limited cellularity were prepared by means of SMART-Seq v4 Ultra Low Input.

Study-wide results and caveats: Abundant clonotypes (contaminants from the bulk population) could be present in FACS-sorted repertoires. Booster samples showed a return of most primary-vaccination clones (around 96% CD4, about 88% CD8).

This CDR3 region has 15 residues. V was cut by 2 bases and J by 0 bases, with 8 bases left in between. Synthesis of TCR cDNA relied on 5'RACE template switching, which attached a universal primer site and UMIs. MiXCR, run by TCRdb on the 5' RACE reads, gives a single entry per CDR3 protein. Of 450,000 to 600,000 distinct CDR3 sequences in the sample, roughly 13% are singletons; the top ten hold around 15%. This clonotype appeared many times. The antigen is not known. The receptor's source is a man younger than 45 who received the YFV17D yellow fever vaccine. The chain is built from TRBV12-3 or TRBV12-4 and TRBJ1-5; a possible D gene is TRBD1 (6 bases). The source material was PBMCs, sampled on the day of the yellow fever booster vaccination. The CDR3 is CASSLRTDSNQPQHF. The CDR3 coding sequence is TGTGCCAGCAGTTTACGGACAGATAGCAATCAGCCCCAGCATTTT.